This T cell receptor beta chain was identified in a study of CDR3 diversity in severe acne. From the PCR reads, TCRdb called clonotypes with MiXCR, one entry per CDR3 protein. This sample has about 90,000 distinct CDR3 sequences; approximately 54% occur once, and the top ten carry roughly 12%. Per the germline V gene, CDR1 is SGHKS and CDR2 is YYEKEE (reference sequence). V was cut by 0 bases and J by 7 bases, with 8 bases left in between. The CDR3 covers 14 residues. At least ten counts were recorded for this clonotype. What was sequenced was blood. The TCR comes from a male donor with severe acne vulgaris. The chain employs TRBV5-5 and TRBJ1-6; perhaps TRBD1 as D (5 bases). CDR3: CASSLARGNSPLHF. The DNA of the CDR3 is TGTGCCAGCAGCTTGGCGAGGGGCAATTCACCCCTCCACTTT.